These 12 T cell receptor beta chains share one sample of origin, sequenced in a study of T cell repertoires in cytomegalovirus infection. Their target antigens are unknown. One entry per CDR3 protein, called by TCRdb with MiXCR from the reads. The data hold 650,000 to 900,000 distinct CDR3 sequences, with under 35% observed a single time. The sequencing here drew on cultured CD8+ T cells from PBMCs, taken from culture after CMV antigen stimulation. These TCRs come from a human donor in good health (CMV status not recorded). Some clones in this sample may be carry-over from other donors' samples.

This chain joins TRBV15 and TRBJ2-3, with D maybe TRBD1 (5 bases). Germline CDR1 reads LNHNV; CDR2 reads YYDKDF (reference sequence). This CDR3 has 14 amino acids. The V end lost 0 bases, the J end lost 6 bases, and 10 bases lay between the germline ends. The CDR3 nucleotides read TGTGCCACCAGCAGAGATCGACAGCAGGATACGCAGTATTTT. It translates to CATSRDRQQDTQYF.

This sequence joins TRBV5-1 and TRBJ2-1; 9 bases match TRBD2. This CDR3 has 19 residues. Germline loops: CDR1 SGHRS, CDR2 YFSETQ. Trimming took 0 bases from V and 4 from J; bases not matched to a gene: 14. This CDR3 reads CASSLEAAGAGGDYNEQFF. The CDR3 DNA is TGCGCCAGCAGCTTGGAGGCTGCTGGGGCGGGGGGGGATTACAATGAGCAGTTCTTC.

The chain is built from TRBV10-3 and TRBJ1-2, with D hard to call. The CDR3 spans 15 residues. The germline gives CDR1 ENHRY, CDR2 SYGVKD. The ends were cut back, 2 bases at V and 6 bases at J, with 16 bases in the middle. The CDR3 protein is CAISEGPAIPDGYTF. The CDR3 DNA reads TGTGCCATCAGTGAGGGCCCCGCCATCCCCGATGGCTACACCTTC.

The chain uses TRBV4-1 and TRBJ1-3, with a possible D match to TRBD1 (5 bases). CDR1 MGHRA and CDR2 YSYEKL come from the germline V gene. V gave up 0 bases and J gave up 0 bases, with 21 bases separating them. The CDR3 length is 20 residues. CDR3 sequence: CASSQDQGSDSVLSGNTIYF. The CDR3 region has the DNA TGCGCCAGCAGCCAAGATCAAGGGAGCGACAGCGTCCTCTCTGGAAACACCATATATTTT.

This chain joins TRBV6-2 or TRBV6-3 and TRBJ1-1; TRBD1 matches at 12 bases. With 6 bases clipped from V and 5 bases from J, the junction kept 16 bases outside the gene matches. Germline V gene lookup returns CDR1 MNHEY and CDR2 SVGEGT. The CDR3 has 18 residues. The CDR3 nucleotides are TGTGCCAGCAGCATTCGGGGGGGACAGGGGGCCGTCAGGACTGAAGCTTTCTTT. Encoded protein: CASSIRGGQGAVRTEAFF.

The V and J genes are TRBV14 and TRBJ1-4; a possible D gene is TRBD1 (6 bases). The CDR3 is made up of 13 amino acids. Trimming took off 9 bases at V and 5 bases at J, with 13 bases between the two ends. Per germline, CDR1 SGHDN and CDR2 FVKESK. This CDR3 reads CARTGHRNEKLFF. DNA of the CDR3: TGTGCCAGAACGGGACACCGGAATGAAAAACTGTTTTTT. Looking up the rest from reference TRBV14 and TRBJ1-4 gives the full variable domain: EAGVTQFPSHSVIEKGQTVTLRCDPISGHDNLYWYRRVMGKEIKFLLHFVKESKQDESGMPNNRFLAERTGGTYSTLKVQPAELEDSGVYFCARTGHRNEKLFFGSGTQLSVL.

The chain carries TRBV27 and TRBJ2-7; 11 bases line up with TRBD1. V trimming: 4 bases; J trimming: 1 base; junction bases outside the gene matches: 3. Germline V gives CDR1 MNHEY, CDR2 SMNVEV (reference sequence). The CDR3 is 15 residues long. CDR3 nucleotides: TGTGCCAGCAGTTGGACAGGGGGCCTATCCTACGAGCAGTACTTC. This codes for CASSWTGGLSYEQYF.

This clonotype was seen at least ten times. The chain employs TRBV6-5 and TRBJ2-7; 9 bases fit TRBD1. Germline loops: CDR1 MNHEY, CDR2 SVGAGI. The CDR3 is 14 amino acids. Trimming at V came to 4 bases and at J to 4 bases, leaving 5 bases not matched to a gene. The DNA for the CDR3 is TGTGCCAGCAGTTTCGGGACAGGGATTTACGAGCAGTACTTC. This translates into CASSFGTGIYEQYF.

Concerning this clonotype: A read error may explain this, as a much larger clone is one base away. J is TRBJ1-1 and V is TRBV7-8; perhaps TRBD1 as D (5 bases). This CDR3 spans 17 amino acids. CDR1 is SGHVS, CDR2 FQNEAQ, per germline. CDR3 sequence: CTSSLGWGGGSYTEAFF. CDR3 in DNA: TGTACCAGCAGCTTAGGTTGGGGGGGAGGTTCGTACACTGAAGCTTTCTTT.

The rearrangement uses TRBV6-5 and TRBJ2-2, with D tentatively TRBD2 (6 bases). Germline V gives CDR1 MNHEY, CDR2 SVGAGI. Trimming stripped 2 bases from V and 3 bases from J, with 13 bases between. The CDR3 is 16 amino acids. The chain's CDR3 is CASSYPRGEDTGELFF. DNA for the CDR3: TGTGCCAGCAGTTACCCCAGAGGGGAGGACACCGGGGAGCTGTTTTTT.

At least ten counts were recorded for this clonotype. The rearrangement links TRBV7-6 to TRBJ1-1, with D maybe TRBD1 (6 bases). Trimming took off 6 bases at V and 4 bases at J, with 12 bases between the two ends. Per germline, CDR1 SGHVS and CDR2 FNYEAQ. There are 13 residues in the CDR3. The CDR3 DNA follows: TGTGCCAGCAGAAAAGTCAGGGGCACTGAAGCTTTCTTT. Its protein is CASRKVRGTEAFF.

The J gene is TRBJ1-1, the V gene TRBV19; D not certain. In germline, CDR1 is LNHDA, CDR2 SQIVND (reference sequence). The CDR3 sequence is 14 residues long. Trimming took 2 bases from V and 0 from J, leaving 7 bases between them. As DNA, the CDR3 is TGTGCCAGTAGTATATACAACATGAACACTGAAGCTTTCTTT. This translates into CASSIYNMNTEAFF.